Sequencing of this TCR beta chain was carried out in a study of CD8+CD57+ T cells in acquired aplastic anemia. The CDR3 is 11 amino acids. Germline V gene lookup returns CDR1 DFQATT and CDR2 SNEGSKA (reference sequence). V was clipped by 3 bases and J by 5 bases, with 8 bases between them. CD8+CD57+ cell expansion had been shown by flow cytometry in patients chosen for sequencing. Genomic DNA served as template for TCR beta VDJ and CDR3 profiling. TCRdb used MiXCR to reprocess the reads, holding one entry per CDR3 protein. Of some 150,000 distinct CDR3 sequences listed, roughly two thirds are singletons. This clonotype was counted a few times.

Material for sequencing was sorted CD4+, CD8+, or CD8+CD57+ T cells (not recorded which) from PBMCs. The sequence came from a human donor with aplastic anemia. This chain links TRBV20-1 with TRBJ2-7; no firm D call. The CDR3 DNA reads TGCAGTGCTAGTTTAAGGAACGAGCAGTACTTC. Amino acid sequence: CSASLRNEQYF.